This T cell receptor (beta chain) originates from a study of T cells in Graves' hyperthyroidism and ophthalmopathy. Turning to the study itself: Peripheral blood was drawn at first diagnosis, prior to all treatment.

Regarding the study as a whole: Most thyroid clonotypes that were expanded above 0.001 also turned up in blood.

Amplified TCR beta CDR3 regions derived from RNA transcripts. When the TCR CDR3 underwent first-round RT-PCR, the HTBI primer set was used. TCRdb used MiXCR to reprocess the multiplex PCR reads, holding one entry per CDR3 protein. The table includes about 600,000 distinct CDR3 sequences, approximately 14% detected once. This clonotype was seen more than once but under ten times. Its antigen remains unidentified. At one boundary the junction diverges from the germline segment, which might be a read error. The study excluded patients with uncontrolled infection, other autoimmune disease, pregnancy or lactation. Clinicians diagnosed patients from clinical symptoms, serum thyroxine and TRAb, thyroid ultrasound and orbital computed tomography. The sequencing input was blood. This sequence was found in a woman between 18 and 29 years old with Graves' ophthalmopathy.

The CDR3 loop is CTSSPTGVNEKLFF. CDR3 sequence (DNA): TGTACCAGCAGCCCGACAGGGGTAAATGAAAAACTGTTTTTT. This chain joins TRBV11-2 and TRBJ1-4; 8 bases agree with TRBD1. CDR1 is SGHAT, CDR2 FQNNGV, per germline. This CDR3 is built from 14 residues.